The present TCR beta chain was sequenced within a study of glioma-infiltrating T cells. Study details: Before surgery, glioma patients received dexamethasone for at most six days.

V lost 4 bases to trimming and J lost 1 base, with 12 bases between them. The CDR3 is 14 residues long. The germline gives CDR1 DFQATT, CDR2 SNEGSKA (reference sequence). General study results and limits: Tissue-blood divergence was below expectation in non-neoplastic patients, above in gliomas. Signature shared blood CDR3 motifs were enriched in low-divergence and depleted in high-divergence patients.

As for this clonotype: Its antigen is still unknown.

Amplification of TCR alpha and beta CDR3 regions from RNA used iRepertoire nested multiplex PCR. TCRdb re-called the multiplex PCR reads with MiXCR, one entry per CDR3 protein. The sample includes about 400,000 distinct CDR3 sequences, roughly two fifths of them seen just once. This rearrangement joins TRBV20-1 to TRBJ2-3, with D tentatively TRBD2 (5 bases). This TCR derives from a human donor with low-grade glioma or glioblastoma, undergoing nonglioma brain surgery, or in good health (not recorded which). The sample comprised glioma tissue, nonneoplastic brain tissue, or PBMCs (not recorded which). CDR3 sequence (DNA): TGCAGTGCTATTCTCAGCGGAGGCACAGATACGCAGTATTTT. Translation: CSAILSGGTDTQYF.